This T cell receptor (beta chain) was sequenced during a study of OX40 agonist ivuxolimab in advanced cancers. Study-wide points: Relatively little clonal expansion, among the lowest observed, appeared in partial responders at 0.1-3.0 mg/kg. The average count of expanded clones was higher among CD8+ T cells than among CD4+.

Comment on this clone: Its antigen is undetermined.

Data came from immunoSEQ multiplex PCR; TCRdb stores just in-frame clones and leaves some out. This table holds over 60,000 clones, around 80% found once. The CDR3 spans 15 residues. Per the germline V gene, CDR1 is SGHTA and CDR2 is FQGNSA. The V and J ends lost 9 bases and 0 bases, in that order; junction bases with no gene match: 10. Source: CD4+ or CD8+ T cells sorted from blood, taken in a trial of the OX40 agonist ivuxolimab. The receptor's source is an adult with an advanced solid tumor such as melanoma, head and neck, liver or kidney cancer. The rearrangement joins TRBV7-2 to TRBJ1-1; TRBD1 aligns across 7 bases. CDR3 in amino acids: CASSSQGQLNTEAFF. CDR3 DNA: TGTGCCAGTTCAAGTCAGGGACAGTTGAACACTGAAGCTTTCTTT.